One T cell receptor (beta chain) is described in this entry. These data belong to a study of blood T cell repertoires in COVID-19. Study context: PBMCs, B-cell-depleted T cells, or T cells were the source of the cDNA or gDNA that made up the material.

Per the original methods: Amplification of reference gene primers provided the estimated nucleated cell counts. The method was immunoSEQ multiplex PCR; TCRdb's version includes in-frame clones alone and lacks a portion of them. V and J calls and clone size follow that table, whereas D and trimming were derived from the DNA. This table has about 250,000 clones, 88% appearing once. This receptor was taken from a woman aged 40 to 55 who had recovered from COVID-19. Sequencing input: peripheral blood.

DNA of the CDR3: TGTGCCAGCAGTTTGACAGGCGATAGCAATCAGCCCCAGCATTTT. This encodes CASSLTGDSNQPQHF. This chain joins TRBV6-2 or TRBV6-3 and TRBJ1-5; D is possibly TRBD1 (6 bases). The CDR3 covers 15 residues. Germline CDR1 and CDR2: MNHEY and SVGEGT. Trimming removed 4 bases from V and 0 bases from J, with 10 bases in between.